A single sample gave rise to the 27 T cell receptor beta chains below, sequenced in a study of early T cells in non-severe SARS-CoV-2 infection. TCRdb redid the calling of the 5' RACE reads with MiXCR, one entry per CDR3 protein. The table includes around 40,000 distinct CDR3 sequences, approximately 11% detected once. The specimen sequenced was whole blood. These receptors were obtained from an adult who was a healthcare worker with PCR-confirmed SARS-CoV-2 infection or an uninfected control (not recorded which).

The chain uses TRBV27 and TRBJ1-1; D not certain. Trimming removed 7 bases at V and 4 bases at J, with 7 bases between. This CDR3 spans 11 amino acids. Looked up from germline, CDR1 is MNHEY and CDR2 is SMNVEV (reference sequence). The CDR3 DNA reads TGTGCCAGCATTATTGGCACTGAAGCTTTCTTT. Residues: CASIIGTEAFF.

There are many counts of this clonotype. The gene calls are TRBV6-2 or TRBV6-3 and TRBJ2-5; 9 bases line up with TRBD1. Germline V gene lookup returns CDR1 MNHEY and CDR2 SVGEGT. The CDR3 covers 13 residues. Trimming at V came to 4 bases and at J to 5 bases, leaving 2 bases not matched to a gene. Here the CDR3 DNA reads TGTGCCAGCAGTTGGGGACAGGGTGAGACCCAGTACTTC. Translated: CASSWGQGETQYF.

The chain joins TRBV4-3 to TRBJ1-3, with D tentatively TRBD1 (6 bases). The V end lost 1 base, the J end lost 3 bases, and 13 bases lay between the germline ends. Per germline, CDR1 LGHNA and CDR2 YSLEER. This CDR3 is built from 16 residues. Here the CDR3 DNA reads TGCGCCAGCAGCCAAGTGGGACAAACGCGTGGAAACACCATATATTTT. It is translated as CASSQVGQTRGNTIYF.

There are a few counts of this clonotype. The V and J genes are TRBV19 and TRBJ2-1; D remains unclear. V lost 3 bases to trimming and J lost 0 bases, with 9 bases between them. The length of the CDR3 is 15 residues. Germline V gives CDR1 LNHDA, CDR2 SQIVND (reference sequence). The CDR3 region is CASSIGPSSYNEQFF. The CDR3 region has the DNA TGTGCCAGTAGTATTGGGCCCAGCTCCTACAATGAGCAGTTCTTC.

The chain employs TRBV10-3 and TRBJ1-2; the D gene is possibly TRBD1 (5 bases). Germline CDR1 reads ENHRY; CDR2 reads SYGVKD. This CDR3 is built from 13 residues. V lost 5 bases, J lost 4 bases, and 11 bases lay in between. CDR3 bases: TGTGCCATCAGTTTTGAGGGGTCCTATGGCTACACCTTC. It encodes CAISFEGSYGYTF.

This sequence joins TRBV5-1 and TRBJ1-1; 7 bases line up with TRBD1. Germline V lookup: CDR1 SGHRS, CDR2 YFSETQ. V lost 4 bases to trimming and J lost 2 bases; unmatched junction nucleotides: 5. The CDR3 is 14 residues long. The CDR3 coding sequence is TGCGCCAGCAGCACCGGACAGGAAAACACTGAAGCTTTCTTT. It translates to CASSTGQENTEAFF.

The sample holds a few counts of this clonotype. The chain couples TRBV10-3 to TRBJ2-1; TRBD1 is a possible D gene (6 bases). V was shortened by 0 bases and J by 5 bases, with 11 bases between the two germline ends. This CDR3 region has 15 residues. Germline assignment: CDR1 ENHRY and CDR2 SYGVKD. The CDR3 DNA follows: TGTGCCATCAGTGAGTCCCAGGGGATTAACAATGAGCAGTTCTTC. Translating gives CAISESQGINNEQFF.

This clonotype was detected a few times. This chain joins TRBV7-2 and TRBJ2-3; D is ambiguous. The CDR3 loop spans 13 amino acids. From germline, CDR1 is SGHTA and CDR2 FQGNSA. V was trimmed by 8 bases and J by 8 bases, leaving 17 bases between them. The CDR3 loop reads CASLGPSHGTQYF. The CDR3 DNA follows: TGTGCCAGCCTCGGGCCCTCCCACGGTACGCAGTATTTT.

The CDR3 region is CSVRGGVTDTQYF. The CDR3 DNA reads as TGCAGCGTTCGAGGGGGAGTCACAGATACGCAGTATTTT. This chain joins TRBV29-1 and TRBJ2-3, with a tentative D call TRBD1 (6 bases). Trimming left V 5 bases short and J 2 bases short, with 11 bases between. The CDR3 length is 13 residues. CDR1 is SQVTM and CDR2 is ANQGSEA in the germline V gene.

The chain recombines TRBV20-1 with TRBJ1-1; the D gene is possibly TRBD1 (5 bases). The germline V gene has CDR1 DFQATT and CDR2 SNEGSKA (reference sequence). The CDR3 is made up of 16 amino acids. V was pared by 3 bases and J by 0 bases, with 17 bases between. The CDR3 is CSASLPRQTMNTEAFF. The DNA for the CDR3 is TGCAGTGCTAGCCTCCCAAGACAGACCATGAACACTGAAGCTTTCTTT.

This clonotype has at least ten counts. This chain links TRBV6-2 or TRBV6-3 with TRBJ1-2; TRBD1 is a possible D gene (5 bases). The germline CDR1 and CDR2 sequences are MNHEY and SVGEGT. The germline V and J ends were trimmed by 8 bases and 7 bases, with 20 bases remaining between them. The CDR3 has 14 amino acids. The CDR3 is CASSSSGGRFGYTF. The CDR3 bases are TGTGCCAGCTCCTCCTCCGGGGGAAGGTTTGGCTACACCTTC.

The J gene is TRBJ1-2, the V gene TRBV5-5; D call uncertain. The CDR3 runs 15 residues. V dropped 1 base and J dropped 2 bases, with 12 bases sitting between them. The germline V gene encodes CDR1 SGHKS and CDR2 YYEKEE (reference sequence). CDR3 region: CASSLSGRGNYGYTF. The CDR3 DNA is TGTGCCAGCAGCTTGAGTGGGAGAGGAAACTATGGCTACACCTTC.

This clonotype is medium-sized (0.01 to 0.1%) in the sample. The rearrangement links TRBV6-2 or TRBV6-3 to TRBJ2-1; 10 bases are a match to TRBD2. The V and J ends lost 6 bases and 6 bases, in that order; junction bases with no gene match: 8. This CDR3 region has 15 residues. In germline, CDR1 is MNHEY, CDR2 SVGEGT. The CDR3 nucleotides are TGTGCCAGCAGGCCAGTAGCGGGGGGTCTCAATGAGCAGTTCTTC. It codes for CASRPVAGGLNEQFF.

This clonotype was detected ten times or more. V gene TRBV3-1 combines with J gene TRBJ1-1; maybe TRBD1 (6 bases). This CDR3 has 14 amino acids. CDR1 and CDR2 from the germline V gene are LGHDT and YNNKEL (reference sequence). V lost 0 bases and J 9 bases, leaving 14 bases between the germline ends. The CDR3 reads CASSQDWAGEQAFF. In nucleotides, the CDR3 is TGTGCCAGCAGCCAAGATTGGGCAGGGGAACAAGCTTTCTTT.

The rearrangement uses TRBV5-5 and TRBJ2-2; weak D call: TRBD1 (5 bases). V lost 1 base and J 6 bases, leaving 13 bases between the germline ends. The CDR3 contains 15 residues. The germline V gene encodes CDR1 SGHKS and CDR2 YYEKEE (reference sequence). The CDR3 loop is CASSLTLRESGELFF. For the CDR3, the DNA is TGTGCCAGCAGCTTGACCCTCAGGGAATCCGGGGAGCTGTTTTTT.

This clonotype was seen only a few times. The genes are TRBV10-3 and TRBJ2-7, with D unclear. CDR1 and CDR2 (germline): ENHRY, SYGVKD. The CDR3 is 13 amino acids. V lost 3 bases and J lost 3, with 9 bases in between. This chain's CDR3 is CAISDGLVYEQYF. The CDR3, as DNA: TGTGCCATCAGTGACGGGCTAGTCTACGAGCAGTACTTC.

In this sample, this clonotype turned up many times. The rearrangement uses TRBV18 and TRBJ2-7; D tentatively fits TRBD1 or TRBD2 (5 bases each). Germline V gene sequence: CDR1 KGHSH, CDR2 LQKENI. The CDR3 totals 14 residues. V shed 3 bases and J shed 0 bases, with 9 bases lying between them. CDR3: CASSPGTDSYEQYF. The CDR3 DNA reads TGTGCCAGCTCACCCGGGACGGACTCCTACGAGCAGTACTTC.

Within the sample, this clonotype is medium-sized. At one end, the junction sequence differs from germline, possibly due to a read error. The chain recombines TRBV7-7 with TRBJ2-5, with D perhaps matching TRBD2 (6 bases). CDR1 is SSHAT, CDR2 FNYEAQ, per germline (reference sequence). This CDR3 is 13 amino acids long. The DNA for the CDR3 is TGTGCTAGCAGCCTAGTGCCGGAGGGGACCCAGTACTTC. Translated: CASSLVPEGTQYF.

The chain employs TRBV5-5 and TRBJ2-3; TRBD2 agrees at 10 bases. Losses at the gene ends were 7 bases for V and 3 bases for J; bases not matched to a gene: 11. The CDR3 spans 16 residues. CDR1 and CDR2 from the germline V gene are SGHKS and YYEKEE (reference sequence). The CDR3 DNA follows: TGTGCCAGCCGAAGTACTAGCGGGGTCGGGACAGATACGCAGTATTTT. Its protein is CASRSTSGVGTDTQYF. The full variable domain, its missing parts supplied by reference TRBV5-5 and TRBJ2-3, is DAGVTQSPTHLIKTRGQQVTLRCSPISGHKSVSWYQQVLGQGPQFIFQYYEKEERGRGNFPDRFSARQFPNYSSELNVNALLLGDSALYLCASRSTSGVGTDTQYFGPGTRLTVL.

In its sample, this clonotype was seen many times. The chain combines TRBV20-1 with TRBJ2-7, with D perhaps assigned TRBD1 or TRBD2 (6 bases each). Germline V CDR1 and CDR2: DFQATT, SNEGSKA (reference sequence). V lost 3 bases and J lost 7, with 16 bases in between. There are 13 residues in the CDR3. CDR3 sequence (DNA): TGCAGTGCTAGTTCTGGGGGCGCGGGGGAGCAGTACTTC. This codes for CSASSGGAGEQYF.

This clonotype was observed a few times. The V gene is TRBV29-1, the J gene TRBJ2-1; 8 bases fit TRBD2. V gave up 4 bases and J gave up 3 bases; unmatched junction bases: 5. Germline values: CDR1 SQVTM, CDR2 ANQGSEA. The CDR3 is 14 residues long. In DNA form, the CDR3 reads TGCAGCGTTGGGATTAGCGGGGACTACAATGAGCAGTTCTTC. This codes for CSVGISGDYNEQFF.

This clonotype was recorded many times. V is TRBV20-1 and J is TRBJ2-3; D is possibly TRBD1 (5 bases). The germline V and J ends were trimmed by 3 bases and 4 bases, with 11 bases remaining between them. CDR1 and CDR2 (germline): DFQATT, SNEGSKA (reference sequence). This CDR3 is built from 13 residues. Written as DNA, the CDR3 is TGCAGTGCTAGGCAGGGTCTCGCAGATACGCAGTATTTT. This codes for CSARQGLADTQYF.

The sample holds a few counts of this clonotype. The CDR3 coding sequence is TGTGCCAGTAGTATTGGGAGGGCATGGGAAGCTTTCTTT. Residues: CASSIGRAWEAFF. The rearrangement links TRBV19 to TRBJ1-1; unclear D gene. This CDR3 contains 13 residues. The V end lost 3 bases, the J end lost 8 bases, and 13 bases lay between the germline ends. Germline V gives CDR1 LNHDA, CDR2 SQIVND (reference sequence).

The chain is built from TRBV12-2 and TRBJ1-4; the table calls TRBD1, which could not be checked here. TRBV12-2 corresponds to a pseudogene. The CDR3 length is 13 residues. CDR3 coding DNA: TGTGCAAGTCGCCCCCAGGGTCGGGAAAAACTGTTTTTT. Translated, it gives CASRPQGREKLFF.

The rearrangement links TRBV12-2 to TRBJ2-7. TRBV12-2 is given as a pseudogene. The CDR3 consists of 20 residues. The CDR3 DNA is TGTGCAAGTCGCTTAGCGGAACCCGAAGGCAGCAAGGCCTCCTCCTACGAGCAGTACTTC. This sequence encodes CASRLAEPEGSKASSYEQYF.

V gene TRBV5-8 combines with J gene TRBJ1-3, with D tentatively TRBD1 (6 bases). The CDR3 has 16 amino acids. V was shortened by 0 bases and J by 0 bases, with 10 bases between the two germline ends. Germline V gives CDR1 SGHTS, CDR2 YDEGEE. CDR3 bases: TGTGCCAGCAGCTTGGGTGCCAGGGGCTCTGGAAACACCATATATTTT. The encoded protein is CASSLGARGSGNTIYF.

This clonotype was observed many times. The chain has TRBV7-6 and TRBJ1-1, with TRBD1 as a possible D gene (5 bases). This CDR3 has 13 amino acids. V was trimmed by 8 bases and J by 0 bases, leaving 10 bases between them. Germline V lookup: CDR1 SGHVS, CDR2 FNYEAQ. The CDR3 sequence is CASRWGMNTEAFF. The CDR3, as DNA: TGTGCCAGCCGGTGGGGGATGAACACTGAAGCTTTCTTT.